The TCR beta chain under discussion was sequenced for a study of HIV-infected patients and healthy controls. Study observations and caveats: Only sixteen HIV-infected individuals were processed, a major limit on how widely findings apply. Healthy controls carried many MAIT alpha-chain CDR3s, while HIV+ repertoires had few.

cDNA was made from 400 to 500 ng RNA using alpha and beta constant primers. Separate chain-specific third strand synthesis with multiplexing indices produced the alpha and beta libraries. TCRdb recomputed calls from the 5' RACE reads with MiXCR, one row per CDR3 protein. The data contain some 11,000 distinct CDR3 sequences, around 9.3% of them singletons. Whole blood was used without fractionation, so all unsorted peripheral T cells were included. Details on this clonotype: What it recognizes is unknown.

The sequenced sample was blood, obtained before antiretroviral therapy. This TCR came from an adult with HIV infection. The donor label of this sample is uncertain.

CDR3 loop: CASSPGTFLSGANVLTF. The CDR3, as DNA: TGCGCCAGCAGCCCGGGGACATTCCTCTCTGGGGCCAACGTCCTGACTTTC. The V gene is TRBV5-1, the J gene TRBJ2-6, with D possibly TRBD1 on 6 matching bases. Germline CDR1 reads SGHRS; CDR2 reads YFSETQ. Trimming cost V 4 bases and J 0 bases, with 14 bases left between them. The length of the CDR3 is 17 residues.